These 30 T cell receptor beta chains were sequenced from one sample in a study of T cell changes during pregnancy in multiple sclerosis. TCRdb keeps only in-frame clones here, not all; method: immunoSEQ multiplex PCR. Of approximately 20,000 clones in the sample, about 88% are singletons; the top ten hold approximately 8%. Specimen: CD8+ T cells from peripheral blood mononuclear cells, collected after pregnancy. The source of these receptors is a female donor with multiple sclerosis, enrolled in a pregnancy study.

The V call is TRBV7-8, the J call TRBJ2-3; 10 bases line up with TRBD2. Germline trimming cut 1 base from V and 8 bases from J; bases unmatched to any gene: 6. The CDR3 is made up of 15 amino acids. Looked up from germline, CDR1 is SGHVS and CDR2 is FQNEAQ. CDR3 sequence: CASSLVLRTSGTQYF. In DNA, the CDR3 is TGTGCCAGCAGCTTAGTACTCCGGACTAGCGGTACGCAGTATTTT. The full variable domain, rest sourced from reference TRBV7-8 and TRBJ2-3, is GAGVSQSPRYKVAKRGQDVALRCDPISGHVSLFWYQQALGQGPEFLTYFQNEAQLDKSGLPSDRFFAERPEGSVSTLKIQRTQQEDSAVYLCASSLVLRTSGTQYFGPGTRLTVL.

This CDR3 reads CSVGIQGPDTQYF. CDR3 sequence (DNA): TGCAGCGTCGGGATACAGGGTCCAGATACGCAGTATTTT. The chain employs TRBV29-1 and TRBJ2-3, with D perhaps TRBD1 (6 bases). The CDR3 consists of 13 residues. Germline CDR1 and CDR2: SQVTM and ANQGSEA. V was trimmed by 6 bases and J by 4 bases, leaving 14 bases between them.

The chain has TRBV5-5 and TRBJ2-1, with 12 bases aligning to TRBD2. J gave up 7 bases and V 3 bases, and 5 bases lay outside the gene matches. Germline-derived CDR1 and CDR2 are SGHKS and YYEKEE (reference sequence). The CDR3 spans 15 residues. The CDR3 is CASSWGLAGSNEQFF. CDR3 DNA sequence: TGTGCCAGCAGCTGGGGACTAGCGGGTTCAAATGAGCAGTTCTTC.

The chain uses TRBV27 and TRBJ2-7; 8 bases line up with TRBD2. The V gene end was trimmed by 0 bases and the J gene end by 3 bases; junction bases not matched to a gene: 7. The V gene's germline CDR1 is MNHEY and CDR2 SMNVEV (reference sequence). This CDR3 comprises 16 residues. This CDR3 reads CASSLSGLAGFYEQYF. Written as DNA, the CDR3 is TGTGCCAGCAGTTTATCAGGGCTAGCGGGTTTCTACGAGCAGTACTTC.

The genes are TRBV18 and TRBJ1-4; perhaps TRBD1 as D (5 bases). V was shortened by 3 bases and J by 3 bases, with 11 bases between the two germline ends. Germline V gene sequence: CDR1 KGHSH, CDR2 LQKENI. The CDR3 extends over 15 amino acids. CDR3 sequence: CASSPGLLANEKLFF. The CDR3 coding sequence is TGTGCCAGCTCACCGGGACTTTTGGCTAATGAAAAACTGTTTTTT. The full variable domain, completed using reference TRBV18 and TRBJ1-4, is NAGVMQNPRHLVRRRGQEARLRCSPMKGHSHVYWYRQLPEEGLKFMVYLQKENIIDESGMPKERFSAEFPKEGPSILRIQQVVRGDSAAYFCASSPGLLANEKLFFGSGTQLSVL.

The chain is built from TRBV11-2 and TRBJ2-7; D possibly corresponds to TRBD2 (5 bases). The CDR3 extends over 15 amino acids. Germline CDR1 SGHAT, CDR2 FQNNGV. V was pared by 5 bases and J by 2 bases, with 16 bases between. As DNA, the CDR3 is TGTGCCAGCAGCCTGACTACTGGGCCCACCTACGAGCAGTACTTC. It yields the protein CASSLTTGPTYEQYF.

The V gene is TRBV21-1, the J gene TRBJ2-2; TRBD1 reflects the table's D call only, with no check against the DNA. TRBV21-1 is shown as a pseudogene. The CDR3 length is 19 residues. Here the CDR3 DNA reads TGTGCCAGCAGCAAAGAGGAGGGGGCAGAAGTGATCAGCACCGGGGAGCTGTTTTTT. Protein product: CASSKEEGAEVISTGELFF.

This clone is a singleton in its sample. The rearrangement uses TRBV2 and TRBJ2-1; 12 bases align to TRBD2. In germline, CDR1 is SNHLY, CDR2 FYNNEI. After removal of 0 bases from V and 7 bases from J, the junction contained 4 bases not matched to a gene. The CDR3 is 16 residues long. CDR3 loop: CASSEATSGSGNEQFF. DNA for the CDR3: TGTGCCAGCAGTGAAGCGACTAGCGGGAGCGGAAATGAGCAGTTCTTC.

The chain combines TRBV5-4 with TRBJ1-1; D is uncertain. Germline CDR1 is SGHNT and CDR2 is YYREEE (reference sequence). CDR3 length: 15 residues. V gave up 1 base and J gave up 1 base, with 11 bases separating them. In nucleotides, the CDR3 is TGTGCCAGCAGCTTGCAGAGACTTAAGAACACTGAAGCTTTCTTT. Translating it yields CASSLQRLKNTEAFF. The variable domain in full, completed from reference TRBV5-4 and TRBJ1-1, reads ETGVTQSPTHLIKTRGQQVTLRCSSQSGHNTVSWYQQALGQGPQFIFQYYREEENGRGNFPPRFSGLQFPNYSSELNVNALELDDSALYLCASSLQRLKNTEAFFGQGTRLTVV.

The V gene is TRBV9, the J gene TRBJ2-5; possible D gene TRBD1, 6 bases. V was clipped by 3 bases and J by 7 bases, with 16 bases between them. This CDR3 is 14 amino acids long. The germline V gene has CDR1 SGDLS and CDR2 YYNGEE. The CDR3 spells CASSETQGYGTQYF. In DNA form, the CDR3 reads TGTGCCAGCAGCGAGACACAGGGATACGGGACCCAGTACTTC.

The V call is TRBV6-1, the J call TRBJ1-5; D remains ambiguous. V gave up 3 bases and J gave up 0 bases, with 12 bases separating them. Germline V gene lookup returns CDR1 MNHNS and CDR2 SASEGT. The CDR3 loop spans 16 amino acids. The chain's CDR3 is CASSDIVVHSNQPQHF. CDR3 DNA: TGTGCCAGCAGTGACATAGTGGTTCATAGCAATCAGCCCCAGCATTTT.

The J gene is TRBJ2-6, the V gene TRBV28, with TRBD1 identical over 9 bases. V was pared by 5 bases and J by 0 bases, with 8 bases of the junction left unmatched. The CDR3 has 18 amino acids. Germline V lookup: CDR1 MDHEN, CDR2 SYDVKM. This chain's CDR3 is CASSDPGQGYSGANVLTF. For the CDR3, the DNA is TGTGCCAGCAGTGATCCGGGACAGGGTTACTCTGGGGCCAACGTCCTGACTTTC. The full variable domain, in which reference TRBV28 and TRBJ2-6 provide the parts outside the CDR3, is DVKVTQSSRYLVKRTGEKVFLECVQDMDHENMFWYRQDPGLGLRLIYFSYDVKMKEKGDIPEGYSVSREKKERFSLILESASTNQTSMYLCASSDPGQGYSGANVLTFGAGSRLTVL.

The chain links TRBV9 to TRBJ2-1; TRBD2 agrees at 11 bases. Germline assignment: CDR1 SGDLS and CDR2 YYNGEE. V was pared by 0 bases and J by 5 bases, with 4 bases of the junction left unmatched. The CDR3 consists of 16 residues. CDR3 loop: CASSVAKLAGDNEQFF. Written as DNA, the CDR3 is TGTGCCAGCAGCGTAGCTAAACTAGCGGGAGACAATGAGCAGTTCTTC.

J is TRBJ2-2 and V is TRBV27, with D hard to call. Germline-derived CDR1 and CDR2 are MNHEY and SMNVEV (reference sequence). V was clipped by 2 bases and J by 0 bases, with 7 bases between them. The CDR3 is 15 residues long. DNA of the CDR3: TGTGCCAGCAGTTTACTTAGCTCGAACACCGGGGAGCTGTTTTTT. Amino acid sequence: CASSLLSSNTGELFF.

A single count supports this clone. The CDR3 loop reads CASGSFLSSGNTIYF. Written as DNA, the CDR3 is TGTGCTAGTGGTTCGTTCCTGAGCTCTGGAAACACCATATATTTT. The gene calls are TRBV12-5 and TRBJ1-3; D ambiguous. V gave up 4 bases and J gave up 0 bases, with 10 bases separating them. The CDR3 is 15 amino acids. Looked up from germline, CDR1 is LGHNT and CDR2 is FRNRAP.

Worth noting for this clone: The sample has other DNA sequences that encode this CDR3 too. In nucleotides, the CDR3 is TGTGCCAGCAGCCCAGGGGGTGATGCCACTCAGCCCCAGCATTTT. It specifies CASSPGGDATQPQHF. J is TRBJ1-5 and V is TRBV28; TRBD1 aligns across 7 bases. The CDR3 is 15 amino acids. V shed 6 bases and J 6 bases; nucleotides not matched to a gene: 11. Germline V gene data show CDR1 as MDHEN and CDR2 as SYDVKM. The full variable domain, with the rest looked up from reference TRBV28 and TRBJ1-5, is DVKVTQSSRYLVKRTGEKVFLECVQDMDHENMFWYRQDPGLGLRLIYFSYDVKMKEKGDIPEGYSVSREKKERFSLILESASTNQTSMYLCASSPGGDATQPQHFGDGTRLSIL.

This rearrangement joins TRBV6-1 to TRBJ2-4; TRBD2 aligns across 13 bases. The J segment lost 13 bases and the V segment lost 7 bases, leaving 7 bases of the junction unmatched. CDR3 length: 13 amino acids. In germline, CDR1 is MNHNS, CDR2 SASEGT. This chain's CDR3 is CASNDGLAGEQYF. DNA of the CDR3: TGTGCCAGCAACGATGGACTAGCGGGAGAACAGTACTTC.

The chain is built from TRBV4-1 and TRBJ2-7; 7 bases are shared with TRBD2. The trim removed 4 bases at V and 1 base at J, leaving 4 bases unmatched. The CDR3 totals 14 residues. Looked up from germline, CDR1 is MGHRA and CDR2 is YSYEKL. CDR3 residues: CASSRGLESYEQYF. Here the CDR3 DNA reads TGCGCCAGCAGCCGAGGACTAGAATCCTACGAGCAGTACTTC.

This clone was counted only a few times. The V and J genes are TRBV27 and TRBJ2-1; the match to TRBD2 covers 13 bases. CDR1 MNHEY and CDR2 SMNVEV come from the germline V gene (reference sequence). V trimming: 1 base; J trimming: 15 bases; junction bases outside the gene matches: 6. CDR3 length equals 14 residues. In nucleotides, the CDR3 is TGTGCCAGCAGTTTATTGGGGACTAGCGGGACTTGGTTCTTC. Translated: CASSLLGTSGTWFF.

This sequence joins TRBV9 and TRBJ2-1; 9 nucleotides match TRBD2. The CDR3 extends over 17 amino acids. From germline, CDR1 is SGDLS and CDR2 YYNGEE. After removal of 1 base from V and 2 bases from J, the junction contained 7 bases not matched to a gene. This chain's CDR3 is CASSVSGGRAPYNEQFF. As DNA, the CDR3 is TGTGCCAGCAGCGTATCCGGCGGGAGGGCCCCCTACAATGAGCAGTTCTTC.

CDR3 residues: CASSLQNEQFF. The CDR3 DNA reads TGTGCCAGCAGCTTACAGAATGAGCAGTTCTTC. The chain links TRBV7-9 to TRBJ2-1; no firm D call. V shed 2 bases and J shed 7 bases, with 3 bases lying between them. Germline CDR1 SEHNR, CDR2 FQNEAQ (reference sequence). There are 11 residues in the CDR3.

V gene TRBV11-2 combines with J gene TRBJ2-1; possible D gene TRBD1, 5 bases. The ends were cut back, 3 bases at V and 0 bases at J, with 9 bases in the middle. This CDR3 spans 15 amino acids. Germline V gene sequence: CDR1 SGHAT, CDR2 FQNNGV. This CDR3 reads CASSFRASSYNEQFF. CDR3 nucleotides: TGTGCCAGCAGCTTCAGGGCGAGCTCCTACAATGAGCAGTTCTTC. Full variable domain (outside the CDR3, taken from reference TRBV11-2 and TRBJ2-1): EAGVAQSPRYKIIEKRQSVAFWCNPISGHATLYWYQQILGQGPKLLIQFQNNGVVDDSQLPKDRFSAERLKGVDSTLKIQPAKLEDSAVYLCASSFRASSYNEQFFGPGTRLTVL.

The chain combines TRBV5-4 with TRBJ2-1, with TRBD2 matching 8 bases. CDR1 and CDR2 (germline): SGHNT, YYREEE (reference sequence). J was trimmed by 4 bases and V by 4 bases; bases with no gene match: 13. The CDR3 totals 17 residues. The chain's CDR3 is CASSRRRGGGPYNEQFF. In DNA, the CDR3 is TGTGCCAGCAGCCGGCGGCGGGGCGGGGGGCCTTACAATGAGCAGTTCTTC.

In this sample, this clone turned up a few times. The rearrangement joins TRBV6-5 to TRBJ1-5, with no clear D. Germline V gene lookup returns CDR1 MNHEY and CDR2 SVGAGI. The CDR3 runs to 13 residues. Trimming shortened V by 10 bases and J by 0 bases, and 10 bases separated the two germline ends. CDR3 sequence: CATGGLSNQPQHF. The CDR3 nucleotides read TGTGCCACAGGAGGCCTTAGCAATCAGCCCCAGCATTTT.

J is TRBJ2-5 and V is TRBV9; TRBD1 matches at 8 bases. J gave up 1 base and V 0 bases, and 2 bases lay outside the gene matches. From germline, CDR1 is SGDLS and CDR2 YYNGEE. The CDR3 consists of 15 residues. Written as DNA, the CDR3 is TGTGCCAGCAGCGTAGAAGACAGGGGCCAAGAGACCCAGTACTTC. Protein product: CASSVEDRGQETQYF.

In this sample, this clone turned up once. The chain couples TRBV27 to TRBJ1-5, with no clear D. The length of the CDR3 is 13 residues. CDR1 and CDR2 from the germline V gene are MNHEY and SMNVEV (reference sequence). V was cut by 6 bases and J by 3 bases, with 9 bases left in between. DNA of the CDR3: TGTGCCAGCAGCCGGGGTTTCAATCAGCCCCAGCATTTT. The encoded protein is CASSRGFNQPQHF.

This clone was counted a few times. J is TRBJ1-1 and V is TRBV13; D gene unclear. The CDR3 is 14 amino acids. V was cut by 0 bases and J by 1 base, with 6 bases left in between. Per the germline V gene, CDR1 is PRHDT and CDR2 is FYEKMQ (reference sequence). For the CDR3, the DNA is TGTGCCAGCAGCTTAGGACGGGGGAACACTGAAGCTTTCTTT. This sequence encodes CASSLGRGNTEAFF. Drawing the rest from reference TRBV13 and TRBJ1-1, the complete variable domain is AAGVIQSPRHLIKEKRETATLKCYPIPRHDTVYWYQQGPGQDPQFLISFYEKMQSDKGSIPDRFSAQQFSDYHSELNMSSLELGDSALYFCASSLGRGNTEAFFGQGTRLTVV.

The chain links TRBV27 to TRBJ1-5, with TRBD1 as a possible D gene (6 bases). With 2 bases removed from V and 1 base from J, the gap between germline ends came to 6 bases. The CDR3 covers 14 residues. CDR1 is MNHEY and CDR2 is SMNVEV in the germline V gene (reference sequence). The CDR3 bases are TGTGCCAGCAGTTTACAGGGGAGCAATCAGCCCCAGCATTTT. It is translated as CASSLQGSNQPQHF.

The rearrangement joins TRBV4-1 to TRBJ2-5; 7 nucleotides line up with TRBD2. The DNA end favors TRBJ2-7, so the J call may be wrong. The V gene's germline CDR1 is MGHRA and CDR2 YSYEKL. This CDR3 spans 15 amino acids. The chain's CDR3 is CASSQGEGLSYEQYF. CDR3 bases: TGCGCCAGCAGCCAGGGGGAGGGCCTTTCCTACGAGCAGTACTTC.

This clone was seen a handful of times. The chain joins TRBV6-5 to TRBJ1-1, with D hard to call. The CDR3 runs to 13 residues. The V end was cut by 4 bases, the J end by 0 bases, with 6 bases between. Germline CDR1 is MNHEY and CDR2 is SVGAGI. This CDR3 is CASSLGVNTEAFF. The CDR3 region has the DNA TGTGCCAGCAGTTTGGGAGTGAACACTGAAGCTTTCTTT.